This T cell receptor beta chain was sequenced for a study of molecular identifiers for immune sequencing clone quantification. Overall study findings and caveats: Spiked Jurkat TCR RNA equivalent to one cell was reportedly detectable in one million naive cells.

MiXCR, run by TCRdb on the PCR reads, gives a single entry per CDR3 protein. This sample has roughly 320,000 distinct CDR3 sequences, with over 20% found just once. This clonotype was counted only a few times. As yet, its antigen is unknown. As CD8+CD4-CCR7+CD45RA+ cells, naive CD8 T cells were sorted. Germline V gene sequence: CDR1 KGHSH, CDR2 LQKENI. The CDR3 has 14 residues. V lost 3 bases to trimming and J lost 5 bases; unmatched junction nucleotides: 5. What was sequenced was naive CD8+ T cells from blood, with Jurkat cell RNA spiked in. Specified subset: FACS-sorted CD8+CD4-CCR7+CD45RA+ naive T cells. The source of this sequence is a human donor in good health. Some libraries in this study had Jurkat cell RNA spiked in. The genes are TRBV18 and TRBJ2-7; 9 bases are a match to TRBD2. This CDR3 is CASSPGTSFHEQYF. The DNA of the CDR3 is TGTGCCAGCTCACCCGGGACTAGCTTCCACGAGCAGTACTTC.